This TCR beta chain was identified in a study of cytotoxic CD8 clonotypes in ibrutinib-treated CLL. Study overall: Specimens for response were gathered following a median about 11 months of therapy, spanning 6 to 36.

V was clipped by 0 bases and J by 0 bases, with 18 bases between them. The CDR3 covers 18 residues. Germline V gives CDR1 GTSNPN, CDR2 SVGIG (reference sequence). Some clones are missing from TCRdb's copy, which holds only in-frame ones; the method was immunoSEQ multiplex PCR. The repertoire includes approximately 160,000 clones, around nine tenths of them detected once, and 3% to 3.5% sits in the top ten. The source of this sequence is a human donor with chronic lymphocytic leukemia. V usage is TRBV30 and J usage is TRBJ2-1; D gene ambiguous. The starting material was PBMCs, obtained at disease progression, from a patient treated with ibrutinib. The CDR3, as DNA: TGTGCCTGGAGTGTTCGCTTTTACCGGAAGAGCTCCTACAATGAGCAGTTCTTC. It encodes CAWSVRFYRKSSYNEQFF. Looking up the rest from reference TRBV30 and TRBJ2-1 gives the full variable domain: SQTIHQWPATLVQPVGSPLSLECTVEGTSNPNLYWYRQAAGRGLQLLFYSVGIGQISSEVPQNLSASRPQDRQFILSSKKLLLSDSGFYLCAWSVRFYRKSSYNEQFFGPGTRLTVL.